This T cell receptor (beta chain) was profiled in a study of blood T cells in healthy people across ages. At the level of the study: Template switching retrieved approximately one barcoded beta molecule for each two T cells.

Next came a second PCR, run for about 6 to 11 cycles, which used a sample-barcoded 5' primer along with a J-beta primer mix. Individual samples furnished no less than 2.5 million CDR3-containing paired-end reads apiece. TCRdb used MiXCR to reprocess the 5' RACE reads, holding one entry per CDR3 protein. The sample lists just over 1 million distinct CDR3 sequences, more than 35% seen once, with about 19% in the top ten. As concerns this clonotype: Its antigen is currently unknown.

Germline V lookup: CDR1 MDHEN, CDR2 SYDVKM. CDR3 size: 11 residues. Study results and caveats: No one knew whether donors had CMV, which possibly confounded expanded clonotype changes.

Sequenced sample: blood. This receptor was taken from a woman in her fifties or sixties in good health. The chain carries TRBV28 and TRBJ2-5, with a tentative D call TRBD1 (6 bases). TRBJ2-7 matches the DNA end more closely, so the J call is doubtful. CDR3: CATTTGYEQYF. DNA of the CDR3: TGTGCCACAACAACAGGGTACGAGCAGTACTTC.